This T cell receptor beta chain was sequenced for a study of T cells after posttransplantation cyclophosphamide. General study findings and limits: Blood and skin or GI T cell repertoires showed limited TRB overlap.

The V gene's germline CDR1 is MGHRA and CDR2 YSYEKL. The length of the CDR3 is 15 residues. With 3 bases clipped from V and 4 bases from J, the junction kept 6 bases outside the gene matches. Some clones are missing from TCRdb's copy, which holds only in-frame ones; the method was immunoSEQ multiplex PCR. The sample lists just over 65,000 clones, 93% occurring once. With respect to this clone: No antigen is known for it.

This sequence originates from a woman under 40 in good health and a related stem cell transplant donor. This sequence joins TRBV4-1 and TRBJ1-1; 9 bases agree with TRBD1. The material sequenced was PBMCs. Here the CDR3 DNA reads TGCGCCAGCAGCCAGTCAAACAGGGGGCTCACTGAAGCTTTCTTT. It encodes CASSQSNRGLTEAFF.